The subject of this entry is one TCR beta chain. Its antigen has not been determined. No much larger clone is present one base from it, and per-base qualities are unavailable. Taken from cysteine to phenylalanine, the CDR3 has 12 residues. The read is trimmed to its CDR3 DNA, 36 bases read in frame from base 1. The germline V gene supplies CDR1 MNHEY and CDR2 SVGEGT. V ends up 10 bases short and J 4 bases short, with an unmatched junction base count of 3. The sample belongs to a study of T cells after yellow fever vaccination (dated by TCRdb to about 2019). Concerning the study at large: The SMART-Seq v4 Ultra Low Input RNA kit was used to prepare libraries from fractions with low cell numbers. Blood was drawn at multiple timepoints before and after primary and secondary immunization, with bulk PBMC replicates and cell subsets isolated. The cohort comprised two healthy male donors, one aged 18 to 30 and one aged 30 to 40 years. Bulk TCR alpha and beta repertoires were sequenced longitudinally to track T-cell clones before and after primary and booster YFV17D yellow fever vaccination.

Synthesis of TCR cDNA relied on 5'RACE template switching, a step that introduced a universal primer site along with unique molecular identifiers. Priming for cDNA synthesis came from both the TCR alpha and TCR beta constant segments. Libraries were amplified in two PCR steps, with sample barcodes and sequencing adapters added in the second step. Sequencing of the libraries was done on either Illumina HiSeq 2500 (2x100 bp) or NovaSeq (2x150 bp). Per the original workflow: Demultiplexing of reads and collapsing into UMI consensus sequences were performed with MIGEC, and V(D)J alignment was carried out with MiXCR. Vaccine-responding clonotypes were identified with edgeR using replicate PBMC samples, with FDR below 0.01 and a log2 fold change above 5 up to day 15 being required. Bulk clonotypes were assigned CD4 or CD8 identity according to which sequenced CD4 or CD8 repertoire held them at higher abundance. The public reads were quality trimmed at Q25 with fastp and then assembled into clones with MiXCR by TCRdb, keeping productive beta chains. A single entry per CDR3 protein holds the most common genes and DNA from its merged rows. The V and J calls come from TCRdb's annotation, not from the publication. The sample table lists roughly 500,000 distinct CDR3 sequences, roughly 19% of them with a count of one. The top ten hold about 13% of the sample.

The treatment or condition tag for this specimen amounts to: live attenuated yellow fever vaccine strain. At every blood-draw timepoint, two biological replicates of bulk PBMCs were collected. PBMCs were isolated from peripheral blood using a standard Ficoll-Paque protocol. TriZol was used to extract RNA from bulk PBMCs, from CD4 and CD8 fractions, and from dextramer-positive and dextramer-negative fractions. General conclusions and limits of the study: Only a couple of donors were included in the study, so the extent to which the findings can be generalized is limited. Compared with the primary T-cell response, the secondary T-cell response was weaker but faster, peaking on day 5 rather than day 15. Because abundant contaminating clonotypes from the bulk population could be contained in FACS-sorted repertoires, computational filtering was required. A small share of clonotypes was detected in both CD4 and CD8 compartments, with the overlap likely arising from convergent recombination. After the booster, most clones that had expanded after primary vaccination were detected again (roughly 95% of CD4 and roughly 86% of CD8), suggesting broad maintenance of memory.

The chain is made from TRBV6-2 or TRBV6-3 and TRBJ2-7; 11 bases in the junction line up with TRBD2. The material sequenced was PBMCs, taken 15 days after the yellow fever booster vaccination. The source of this sequence is a young man who received the YFV17D yellow fever vaccine. The CDR3 loop reads CATGTSGYEQYF. In nucleotide form, the sequence is TGTGCCACGGGGACTAGCGGTTACGAGCAGTACTTC.